One and the same sample provided the 5 T cell receptor beta chains below, sequenced in a study of cytomegalovirus exposure and HLA in healthy donors. The PCR ran on 60 Vbeta and 13 Jbeta primers. Libraries were prepared by immunoSEQ multiplex PCR; TCRdb keeps only in-frame clonotypes and omits some of them. Here the sample spans about 160,000 clones, 70% to 80% being singletons. Sequencing was performed on PBMCs. The receptor set was obtained from a man in his fifties or sixties in good health and CMV-seronegative.

V gene TRBV5-4 combines with J gene TRBJ2-3; 10 bases match TRBD1. The length of the CDR3 is 15 residues. The germline V gene has CDR1 SGHNT and CDR2 YYREEE (reference sequence). Trimming removed 4 bases from V and 2 bases from J; junction bases left unmatched: 4. The CDR3 bases are TGTGCCAGCAGCCCGGGACAGGGGACCACAGATACGCAGTATTTT. This gives the protein CASSPGQGTTDTQYF.

The chain links TRBV19 to TRBJ2-3; D not resolved. CDR1 LNHDA and CDR2 SQIVND come from the germline V gene (reference sequence). V was pared by 4 bases and J by 4 bases, with 9 bases between. The CDR3 covers 13 residues. CDR3 protein: CASSTQFPDTQYF. The CDR3 DNA reads TGTGCCAGTAGTACCCAATTTCCAGATACGCAGTATTTT.

This sequence joins TRBV19 and TRBJ2-2; 10 nucleotides line up with TRBD1. J was trimmed by 7 bases and V by 6 bases; bases with no gene match: 5. Germline CDR1 is LNHDA and CDR2 is SQIVND (reference sequence). The CDR3 is 14 amino acids. DNA for the CDR3: TGTGCCAGTAGGTCGACAGGGGGCGGCGGGGAGCTGTTTTTT. This translates into CASRSTGGGGELFF.

This clone was observed a handful of times. The gene calls are TRBV30 and TRBJ1-6; D is undetermined. This CDR3 is built from 11 residues. CDR1 is GTSNPN, CDR2 SVGIG, per germline (reference sequence). Deletions cut 8 bases from V and 10 bases from J, with 12 bases between. The CDR3 spells CAGGSGSPLHF. The CDR3 DNA reads as TGTGCCGGCGGGAGTGGGTCACCCCTCCACTTT.

The V gene is TRBV19, the J gene TRBJ2-3; 8 bases line up with TRBD1. The CDR3 length is 15 residues. V shed 7 bases and J 4 bases; nucleotides not matched to a gene: 10. Germline V CDR1 and CDR2: LNHDA, SQIVND (reference sequence). CDR3 sequence reads: CASTNPRGRSDTQYF. Here the CDR3 DNA reads TGTGCCAGTACAAATCCCAGGGGGCGATCAGATACGCAGTATTTT.